These T cell receptor beta chains were read from a single sample in a study of T cells after yellow fever vaccination. TCRdb re-analysed the 5' RACE reads in MiXCR, keeping a single row per CDR3 protein. Seen here are about 150,000 distinct CDR3 sequences, under 8% observed once, and the top ten hold approximately 0.59%. The sequencing here drew on CD4+ T cells sorted from PBMCs, taken 10 days after the yellow fever booster vaccination. Receptor source: a man between 25 and 39 years old who received the YFV17D yellow fever vaccine. Each CDR3 is given with its conserved first and last residue. Fields, in order: J gene, V gene, clone size, D gene, CDR3 protein, CDR3 DNA. D genes are given only for firm matches. Size is stated for part of the rows, as once, few or many counts, or as a class when the clone is expanded.

j_call: TRBJ2-4
v_call: TRBV6-2/TRBV6-3
clone_size: many
d_call: .
cdr3_aa: CASSLAKNIQYF
cdr3_nt: TGTGCCAGCAGCTTAGCCAAAAACATTCAGTACTTC

j_call: TRBJ2-3
v_call: TRBV6-1
clone_size: many
d_call: TRBD2
cdr3_aa: CASHRAGSTDTQYF
cdr3_nt: TGTGCCAGCCACCGAGCGGGATCCACAGATACGCAGTATTTT

j_call: TRBJ1-2
v_call: TRBV29-1
clone_size: many
d_call: .
cdr3_aa: CSVDDTRGDGTGGYTF
cdr3_nt: TGCAGCGTTGACGACACCCGTGGGGACGGTACGGGTGGCTACACCTTC

j_call: TRBJ2-5
v_call: TRBV25-1
clone_size: many
d_call: .
cdr3_aa: CASSDTGRETQYF
cdr3_nt: TGTGCCAGCAGTGACACAGGGAGAGAGACCCAGTACTTC

j_call: TRBJ1-5
v_call: TRBV12-3/TRBV12-4
clone_size: many
d_call: .
cdr3_aa: CASSLGGPQHF
cdr3_nt: TGTGCCAGCAGCCTTGGTGGGCCCCAGCATTTT

j_call: TRBJ2-2
v_call: TRBV7-3
clone_size: many
d_call: .
cdr3_aa: CASSPQGGELFF
cdr3_nt: TGTGCCAGCAGCCCCCAGGGAGGGGAGCTGTTTTTT

j_call: TRBJ2-1
v_call: TRBV20-1
clone_size: few
d_call: TRBD2
cdr3_aa: CSARRLAGSGNEQFF
cdr3_nt: TGCAGTGCTAGGAGACTAGCGGGGTCGGGCAATGAGCAGTTCTTC

j_call: TRBJ2-7
v_call: TRBV5-1
clone_size: many
d_call: TRBD2
cdr3_aa: CASSQGLAGHYEQYF
cdr3_nt: TGCGCCAGCAGCCAGGGACTAGCGGGACACTACGAGCAGTACTTC

j_call: TRBJ2-1
v_call: TRBV20-1
clone_size: many
d_call: .
cdr3_aa: CSASPTGLALVNEQFF
cdr3_nt: TGCAGTGCTAGTCCAACCGGGCTAGCTCTAGTGAATGAGCAGTTCTTC

j_call: TRBJ2-7
v_call: TRBV20-1
clone_size: many
d_call: .
cdr3_aa: CSAGPGTLYEQYF
cdr3_nt: TGCAGTGCTGGCCCCGGGACCCTCTACGAGCAGTACTTC

j_call: TRBJ1-5
v_call: TRBV7-2
clone_size: many
d_call: .
cdr3_aa: CASSLASGPRQPQHF
cdr3_nt: TGTGCCAGCAGCTTAGCGAGCGGGCCCCGGCAGCCCCAGCATTTT

j_call: TRBJ2-3
v_call: TRBV28
clone_size: .
d_call: .
cdr3_aa: CASRSVGRVSTDTQYF
cdr3_nt: TGTGCCAGCAGGTCGGTCGGCAGGGTCAGCACAGATACGCAGTATTTT

j_call: TRBJ2-1
v_call: TRBV19
clone_size: few
d_call: .
cdr3_aa: CASSPKAGFNEQFF
cdr3_nt: TGTGCCAGTAGTCCTAAAGCGGGCTTCAATGAGCAGTTCTTC

j_call: TRBJ2-7
v_call: TRBV5-4
clone_size: few
d_call: TRBD2
cdr3_aa: CASSLPSGASYEQYF
cdr3_nt: TGTGCCAGCAGCCTACCTAGCGGGGCCTCCTACGAGCAGTACTTC

j_call: TRBJ2-7
v_call: TRBV6-1
clone_size: few
d_call: .
cdr3_aa: CASSEPALSYEQYF
cdr3_nt: TGTGCCAGCAGTGAACCGGCGCTTTCCTACGAGCAGTACTTC

j_call: TRBJ2-7
v_call: TRBV2
clone_size: .
d_call: .
cdr3_aa: CASSAQGGEQYF
cdr3_nt: TGTGCCAGCAGTGCACAGGGAGGCGAGCAGTACTTC

j_call: TRBJ2-3
v_call: TRBV9
clone_size: many
d_call: .
cdr3_aa: CASSVLKGPSTDTQYF
cdr3_nt: TGTGCCAGCAGCGTACTGAAGGGGCCGAGCACAGATACGCAGTATTTT

j_call: TRBJ2-1
v_call: TRBV7-3
clone_size: few
d_call: TRBD2
cdr3_aa: CASSQSGLGGEQFF
cdr3_nt: TGTGCCAGCAGCCAGTCGGGACTAGGCGGCGAGCAGTTCTTC

j_call: TRBJ2-1
v_call: TRBV3-1
clone_size: many
d_call: .
cdr3_aa: CASSHLGYNEQFF
cdr3_nt: TGTGCCAGCAGCCACCTAGGGTACAATGAGCAGTTCTTC

j_call: TRBJ2-5
v_call: TRBV5-6
clone_size: many
d_call: TRBD2
cdr3_aa: CASSWRAGDVRETQYF
cdr3_nt: TGTGCCAGCAGCTGGAGAGCGGGAGATGTACGAGAGACCCAGTACTTC

j_call: TRBJ2-7
v_call: TRBV6-5
clone_size: many
d_call: .
cdr3_aa: CASRGNGYEQYF
cdr3_nt: TGTGCCAGCAGAGGTAACGGGTACGAGCAGTACTTC

j_call: TRBJ2-1
v_call: TRBV7-9
clone_size: many
d_call: .
cdr3_aa: CASSPRSGGNEQFF
cdr3_nt: TGTGCCAGCAGCCCCAGGTCCGGGGGAAATGAGCAGTTCTTC

j_call: TRBJ2-3
v_call: TRBV27
clone_size: many
d_call: .
cdr3_aa: CASSSFDTQYF
cdr3_nt: TGTGCCAGCAGTTCTTTCGATACGCAGTATTTT

j_call: TRBJ1-2
v_call: TRBV6-1
clone_size: .
d_call: .
cdr3_aa: CASSHPPRLGYGYTF
cdr3_nt: TGTGCCAGCAGCCACCCCCCACGGCTAGGCTATGGCTACACCTTC

j_call: TRBJ1-3
v_call: TRBV19
clone_size: few
d_call: .
cdr3_aa: CASSKFQNPGNTIYF
cdr3_nt: TGTGCCAGTAGTAAATTTCAGAATCCTGGAAACACCATATATTTT

j_call: TRBJ2-6
v_call: TRBV14
clone_size: .
d_call: .
cdr3_aa: CASHGYRDLTGANVLTF
cdr3_nt: TGTGCCAGTCATGGCTACAGGGATCTTACTGGGGCCAACGTCCTGACTTTC

j_call: TRBJ1-2
v_call: TRBV30
clone_size: few
d_call: .
cdr3_aa: CAWRQNQGQGKSGYTF
cdr3_nt: TGTGCCTGGAGACAAAACCAGGGCCAGGGAAAGAGTGGCTACACCTTC

j_call: TRBJ2-6
v_call: TRBV24-1
clone_size: many
d_call: TRBD2
cdr3_aa: CATMRGAGSGANVLTF
cdr3_nt: TGTGCCACGATGCGGGGGGCTGGATCTGGGGCCAACGTCCTGACTTTC

j_call: TRBJ2-1
v_call: TRBV9
clone_size: many
d_call: TRBD2
cdr3_aa: CASSVDNKGLAYEQFF
cdr3_nt: TGTGCCAGCAGCGTAGACAACAAGGGACTAGCCTATGAGCAGTTCTTC

j_call: TRBJ1-3
v_call: TRBV18
clone_size: few
d_call: .
cdr3_aa: CASSPPVGMAGNTIYF
cdr3_nt: TGTGCCAGCTCACCACCGGTGGGTATGGCTGGAAACACCATATATTTT

j_call: TRBJ2-5
v_call: TRBV10-3
clone_size: .
d_call: .
cdr3_aa: CAISGRGGEETQYF
cdr3_nt: TGTGCCATCAGTGGACGAGGCGGGGAGGAGACCCAGTACTTC

j_call: TRBJ1-4
v_call: TRBV7-2
clone_size: many
d_call: .
cdr3_aa: CASSYRQRNEKLFF
cdr3_nt: TGTGCCAGCAGCTACAGGCAACGTAATGAAAAACTGTTTTTT

j_call: TRBJ2-5
v_call: TRBV12-3/TRBV12-4
clone_size: many
d_call: .
cdr3_aa: CASSPLQETQYF
cdr3_nt: TGTGCCAGCAGTCCTCTCCAAGAGACCCAGTACTTC

j_call: TRBJ2-2
v_call: TRBV28
clone_size: many
d_call: TRBD1
cdr3_aa: CASSSGTGGRRVGELFF
cdr3_nt: TGTGCCAGCAGCTCCGGGACAGGGGGCCGCCGTGTCGGGGAGCTGTTTTTT

j_call: TRBJ2-3
v_call: TRBV28
clone_size: .
d_call: TRBD1
cdr3_aa: CASSFWTGGSWSTDTQYF
cdr3_nt: TGTGCCAGCAGTTTTTGGACAGGGGGCTCTTGGAGCACAGATACGCAGTATTTT

j_call: TRBJ2-1
v_call: TRBV10-3
clone_size: many
d_call: TRBD2
cdr3_aa: CAISESSSGRNEQFF
cdr3_nt: TGTGCCATCAGTGAGTCCTCTAGCGGGAGGAATGAGCAGTTCTTC

j_call: TRBJ2-7
v_call: TRBV7-9
clone_size: many
d_call: TRBD2
cdr3_aa: CASSLGLAPSYEQYF
cdr3_nt: TGTGCCAGCAGCTTAGGACTAGCGCCTTCCTACGAGCAGTACTTC

j_call: TRBJ2-3
v_call: TRBV28
clone_size: many
d_call: TRBD2
cdr3_aa: CASSSSGRATNF
cdr3_nt: TGTGCCAGCAGTTCCAGCGGGAGGGCCACGAATTTT

j_call: TRBJ2-5
v_call: TRBV7-2
clone_size: many
d_call: TRBD1
cdr3_aa: CASTQGVETQYF
cdr3_nt: TGTGCCAGCACCCAGGGGGTAGAGACCCAGTACTTC

j_call: TRBJ2-1
v_call: TRBV5-6
clone_size: many
d_call: TRBD2
cdr3_aa: CASSLGTSGRNEQFF
cdr3_nt: TGTGCCAGCAGCTTGGGAACTAGCGGGAGGAATGAGCAGTTCTTC

j_call: TRBJ2-7
v_call: TRBV9
clone_size: few
d_call: TRBD2
cdr3_aa: CASSVDPGLAYYEQYF
cdr3_nt: TGTGCCAGCAGCGTAGACCCGGGACTAGCTTACTACGAGCAGTACTTC

j_call: TRBJ1-5
v_call: TRBV19
clone_size: .
d_call: .
cdr3_aa: CASSVGLNQPQHF
cdr3_nt: TGTGCCAGTAGTGTAGGGCTCAATCAGCCCCAGCATTTT

j_call: TRBJ1-6
v_call: TRBV7-2
clone_size: many
d_call: TRBD1
cdr3_aa: CASSLPRGLGNSPLHF
cdr3_nt: TGTGCCAGCAGCTTACCCAGGGGGCTTGGTAATTCACCCCTCCACTTT

j_call: TRBJ2-1
v_call: TRBV7-8
clone_size: many
d_call: TRBD2
cdr3_aa: CASSTRLAGAYNEQFF
cdr3_nt: TGTGCCAGCAGCACCCGACTAGCGGGAGCGTACAATGAGCAGTTCTTC

j_call: TRBJ2-3
v_call: TRBV7-2
clone_size: few
d_call: .
cdr3_aa: CASSLGTALGTQYF
cdr3_nt: TGTGCCAGCAGCTTAGGGACTGCGCTGGGTACGCAGTATTTT

j_call: TRBJ2-7
v_call: TRBV5-1
clone_size: many
d_call: .
cdr3_aa: CASSLVNARTSHEQYF
cdr3_nt: TGCGCCAGCAGCTTGGTTAATGCACGGACGTCCCACGAGCAGTACTTC

j_call: TRBJ2-1
v_call: TRBV18
clone_size: many
d_call: .
cdr3_aa: CASSLATSFDEQFF
cdr3_nt: TGTGCCAGCTCACTTGCTACTAGTTTTGATGAGCAGTTCTTC

j_call: TRBJ2-7
v_call: TRBV20-1
clone_size: many
d_call: TRBD1
cdr3_aa: CSAPQGNYEQYF
cdr3_nt: TGCAGTGCTCCACAGGGGAACTACGAGCAGTACTTC

j_call: TRBJ2-5
v_call: TRBV5-1
clone_size: many
d_call: TRBD2
cdr3_aa: CASAPGTSGQETQYF
cdr3_nt: TGCGCCAGTGCCCCCGGGACTAGCGGGCAAGAGACCCAGTACTTC

j_call: TRBJ2-2
v_call: TRBV5-4
clone_size: many
d_call: TRBD1
cdr3_aa: CASSSTGAGELFF
cdr3_nt: TGTGCCAGCAGCTCGACAGGGGCCGGGGAGCTGTTTTTT

j_call: TRBJ2-7
v_call: TRBV9
clone_size: .
d_call: .
cdr3_aa: CASSVGLEREQYF
cdr3_nt: TGTGCCAGCAGCGTAGGCTTAGAGCGAGAGCAGTACTTC

j_call: TRBJ2-2
v_call: TRBV10-3
clone_size: few
d_call: .
cdr3_aa: CAISPTPGLNTGELFF
cdr3_nt: TGTGCCATCAGCCCAACGCCGGGACTGAACACCGGGGAGCTGTTTTTT

j_call: TRBJ2-1
v_call: TRBV9
clone_size: few
d_call: TRBD2
cdr3_aa: CASSVEAGGEQFF
cdr3_nt: TGTGCCAGCAGCGTAGAAGCGGGAGGTGAGCAGTTCTTC

j_call: TRBJ2-3
v_call: TRBV4-3
clone_size: many
d_call: TRBD2
cdr3_aa: CASSQASTSGIHTQYF
cdr3_nt: TGCGCCAGCAGCCAAGCGTCTACTAGCGGGATTCATACGCAGTATTTT

j_call: TRBJ2-1
v_call: TRBV29-1
clone_size: many
d_call: TRBD1
cdr3_aa: CSGWTGEAHNEQFF
cdr3_nt: TGCAGCGGATGGACAGGGGAGGCTCACAATGAGCAGTTCTTC

j_call: TRBJ2-1
v_call: TRBV12-3/TRBV12-4
clone_size: many
d_call: .
cdr3_aa: CASSFRGTYNEQFF
cdr3_nt: TGTGCCAGCAGTTTTAGGGGGACCTACAATGAGCAGTTCTTC

j_call: TRBJ1-1
v_call: TRBV27
clone_size: few
d_call: .
cdr3_aa: CASSWAVENTEAFF
cdr3_nt: TGTGCCAGCAGTTGGGCGGTTGAGAACACTGAAGCTTTCTTT

j_call: TRBJ1-2
v_call: TRBV7-2
clone_size: many
d_call: TRBD1
cdr3_aa: CASSLQGADYGYTF
cdr3_nt: TGTGCCAGCAGCTTACAGGGGGCGGACTATGGCTACACCTTC

j_call: TRBJ2-1
v_call: TRBV7-2
clone_size: few
d_call: TRBD2
cdr3_aa: CASSFIAGGRNEQFF
cdr3_nt: TGTGCCAGCAGCTTTATTGCGGGAGGGCGAAATGAGCAGTTCTTC